This entry is about one T cell receptor beta chain. What it binds is not known. These data are taken from a study of early stage breast cancer tumors. Study-wide findings and caveats: Commonly generated sequences made up most enriched TCRB sequences shared between patients. Tumors had roughly 2.4-fold higher T cell density and higher clonality than adjacent normal breast tissue.

V shed 3 bases, J shed 3 bases, and the junction held 11 bases outside the gene matches. The CDR3 spans 17 residues. Germline CDR1 is KGHSH and CDR2 is LQKENI. Each sample had two DNA replicates, about 0.52 ug blood or around 1.6 ug tissue. Profiled with immunoSEQ multiplex PCR; TCRdb holds only in-frame clones, not every one. Of about 50,000 clones listed, approximately 80% were seen once; the top ten hold around 3.2%. The sample consisted of blood. The sequence derives from a person under 45 with breast cancer. The chain couples TRBV18 to TRBJ1-2, with TRBD1 matching 9 bases. The CDR3, as DNA: TGTGCCAGCTCACCGAACCTCGGGACAGGGTTCGACTATGGCTACACCTTC. The encoded protein is CASSPNLGTGFDYGYTF.